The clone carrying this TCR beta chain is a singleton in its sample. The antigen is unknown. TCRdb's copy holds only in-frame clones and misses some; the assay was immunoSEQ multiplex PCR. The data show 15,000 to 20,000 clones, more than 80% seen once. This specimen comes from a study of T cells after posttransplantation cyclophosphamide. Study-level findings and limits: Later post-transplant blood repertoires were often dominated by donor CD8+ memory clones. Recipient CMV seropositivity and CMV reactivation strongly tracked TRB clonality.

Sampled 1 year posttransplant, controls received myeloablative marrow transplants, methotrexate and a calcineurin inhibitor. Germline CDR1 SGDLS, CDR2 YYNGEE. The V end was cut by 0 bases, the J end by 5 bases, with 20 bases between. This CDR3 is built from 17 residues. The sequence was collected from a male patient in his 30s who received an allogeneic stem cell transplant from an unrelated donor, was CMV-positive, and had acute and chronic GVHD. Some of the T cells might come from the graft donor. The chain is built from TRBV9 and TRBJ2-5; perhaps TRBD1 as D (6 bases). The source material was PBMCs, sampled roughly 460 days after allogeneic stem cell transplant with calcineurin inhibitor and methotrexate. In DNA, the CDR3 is TGTGCCAGCAGCGTAGGGGTGGTTGGGCAGGGGTATGAGACCCAGTACTTC. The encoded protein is CASSVGVVGQGYETQYF.